This passage covers 11 T cell receptor beta chains from one sample sequenced in a study of T cells in Graves' hyperthyroidism and ophthalmopathy. Amplification yielded TCR beta CDR3 regions, with RNA transcripts as the source. The study used the HTBI primer set for a first-round RT-PCR of the TCR CDR3. Each CDR3 protein gets one entry after TCRdb re-called the multiplex PCR reads with MiXCR. In the table there are some 300,000 distinct CDR3 sequences, roughly 20% of which are singletons. The sample taken for sequencing was blood. These receptors all come from a man between 50 and 59 years old with Graves' ophthalmopathy.

The chain couples TRBV12-3 or TRBV12-4 to TRBJ1-2; D call uncertain. Trimming took off 4 bases at V and 2 bases at J, with 14 bases between the two ends. This CDR3 has 15 amino acids. CDR3 in amino acids: CASSSPSMVNYGYTF. CDR3 DNA: TGTGCCAGCAGTTCCCCCTCAATGGTCAACTATGGCTACACCTTC.

The chain is built from TRBV28 and TRBJ2-3, with D uncertain. The length of the CDR3 is 15 residues. The germline CDR1 and CDR2 sequences are MDHEN and SYDVKM. V lost 4 bases and J 3 bases, leaving 14 bases between the germline ends. The CDR3 bases are TGTGCCAGCAGTTCATCCGGTACACCTACAGATACGCAGTATTTT. This encodes CASSSSGTPTDTQYF.

This clonotype was counted a few times. The chain carries TRBV28 and TRBJ2-5, with 10 bases matching TRBD1. Per the germline V gene, CDR1 is MDHEN and CDR2 is SYDVKM. The ends lost 0 bases at V and 4 bases at J; junction bases unmatched: 5. The CDR3 consists of 16 residues. Written as DNA, the CDR3 is TGTGCCAGCAGTTTATGGCAGGACAGGGGGATAGAGACCCAGTACTTC. It yields the protein CASSLWQDRGIETQYF.

This clonotype was counted ten times or more. The V and J genes are TRBV28 and TRBJ2-3, with TRBD1 as a possible D gene (6 bases). V was cut by 5 bases and J by 4 bases, with 13 bases left in between. The CDR3 is 14 amino acids. CDR1 and CDR2 (germline): MDHEN, SYDVKM. CDR3 coding DNA: TGTGCCAGCAGTAAAAGGACAGTTTCAGATACGCAGTATTTT. Its translation is CASSKRTVSDTQYF.

This clonotype was observed a handful of times. The chain combines TRBV4-1 with TRBJ2-7; 10 nucleotides match TRBD2. Germline CDR1 is MGHRA and CDR2 is YSYEKL. The CDR3 contains 15 residues. V trimming: 2 bases; J trimming: 2 bases; junction bases outside the gene matches: 3. CDR3 protein: CASSQTSGTAYEQYF. The CDR3 nucleotides read TGCGCCAGCAGCCAAACTAGCGGGACAGCCTACGAGCAGTACTTC.

This chain links TRBV18 with TRBJ1-5, with a weak D call TRBD1 (5 bases). Germline V gene lookup returns CDR1 KGHSH and CDR2 LQKENI. The CDR3 runs to 15 residues. Trimming cost V 2 bases and J 0 bases, with 8 bases left between them. The CDR3 reads CASSPGRDSNQPQHF. The CDR3 nucleotides read TGTGCCAGCTCACCAGGCAGGGATAGCAATCAGCCCCAGCATTTT.

J is TRBJ2-1 and V is TRBV24-1, with D perhaps matching TRBD2 (6 bases). CDR1 is KGHDR and CDR2 is SFDVKD in the germline V gene. The CDR3 consists of 14 residues. The V end was cut by 5 bases, the J end by 3 bases, with 10 bases between. In DNA form, the CDR3 reads TGTGCCACCAGTGCCGTGGGGGGCTACAATGAGCAGTTCTTC. Its translation is CATSAVGGYNEQFF.

Details on this clonotype: Being one base from a much bigger clone, this may be a read error. The chain couples TRBV28 to TRBJ2-1; no clear D gene. The V gene's germline CDR1 is MDHEN and CDR2 SYDVKM. V was pared by 5 bases and J by 7 bases, with 9 bases between. The CDR3 contains 12 residues. The CDR3 region is CASSTLGNEQFF. The DNA for the CDR3 is TGTGCCAGCAGTACACTGGGGAATGAGCAGTTCTTC.

The chain employs TRBV10-2 and TRBJ2-3, with 9 bases lining up with TRBD2. CDR1 is WSHSY and CDR2 is SAAADI in the germline V gene. V gave up 4 bases and J gave up 5 bases; unmatched junction bases: 7. This CDR3 is built from 15 residues. The CDR3 sequence: CASSASGRLGDTQYF. CDR3 DNA sequence: TGCGCCAGCAGTGCCAGCGGGAGGTTGGGAGATACGCAGTATTTT.

This clonotype was counted a few times. The chain combines TRBV6-2 or TRBV6-3 with TRBJ2-5; 11 bases are shared with TRBD1. Trimming removed 2 bases from V and 5 bases from J; junction bases left unmatched: 7. Germline lookup yields CDR1 MNHEY and CDR2 SVGEGT. The CDR3 covers 16 residues. CDR3 residues: CASSYTGQGAGETQYF. In nucleotides, the CDR3 is TGTGCCAGCAGTTACACCGGACAGGGGGCGGGGGAGACCCAGTACTTC.

This clonotype was counted ten times or more. The J gene is TRBJ2-7, the V gene TRBV12-3 or TRBV12-4; D is unclear. The V and J ends lost 4 bases and 2 bases respectively, with 6 bases between them. The CDR3 covers 12 residues. The CDR3 DNA is TGTGCCAGCAGTTCGAAGACCTACGAGCAGTACTTC. Its protein is CASSSKTYEQYF.